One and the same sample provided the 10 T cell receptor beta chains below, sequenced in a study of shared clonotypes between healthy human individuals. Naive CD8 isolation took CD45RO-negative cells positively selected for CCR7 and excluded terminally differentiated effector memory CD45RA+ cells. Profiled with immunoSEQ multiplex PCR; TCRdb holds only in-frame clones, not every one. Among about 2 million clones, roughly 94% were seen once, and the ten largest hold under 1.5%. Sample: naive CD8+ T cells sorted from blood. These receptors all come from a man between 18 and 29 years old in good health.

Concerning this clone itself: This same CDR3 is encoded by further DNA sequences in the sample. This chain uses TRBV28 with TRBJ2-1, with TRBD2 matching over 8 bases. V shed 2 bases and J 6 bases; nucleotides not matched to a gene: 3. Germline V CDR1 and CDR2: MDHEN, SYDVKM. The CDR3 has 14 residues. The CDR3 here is CASSLTGGGNEQFF. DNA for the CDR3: TGTGCCAGCAGTTTAACGGGAGGGGGCAATGAGCAGTTCTTC.

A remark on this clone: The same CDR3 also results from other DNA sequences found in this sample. The CDR3 region is CASSPDSSYEQYF. In nucleotides, the CDR3 is TGTGCCAGCAGTCCGGACAGTTCCTACGAGCAGTACTTC. This chain links TRBV6-5 with TRBJ2-7; maybe TRBD1 (6 bases). Germline V gene lookup returns CDR1 MNHEY and CDR2 SVGAGI. Between the trimmed V and J ends, which lost 5 bases and 1 base, there was a span of 9 bases. This CDR3 is 13 amino acids long.

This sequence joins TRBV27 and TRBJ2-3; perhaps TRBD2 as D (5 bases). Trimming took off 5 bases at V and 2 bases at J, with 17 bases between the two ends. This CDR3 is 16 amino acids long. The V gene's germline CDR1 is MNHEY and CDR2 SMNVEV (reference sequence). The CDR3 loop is CASSPRVVGPTDTQYF. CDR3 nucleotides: TGTGCCAGCAGTCCGAGGGTGGTCGGGCCCACAGATACGCAGTATTTT.

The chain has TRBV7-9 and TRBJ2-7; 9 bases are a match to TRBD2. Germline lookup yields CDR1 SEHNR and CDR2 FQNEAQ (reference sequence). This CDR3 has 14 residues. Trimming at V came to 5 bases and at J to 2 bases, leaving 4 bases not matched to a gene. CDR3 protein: CASSPGGRAYEQYF. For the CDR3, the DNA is TGTGCCAGCAGCCCCGGCGGGAGGGCCTACGAGCAGTACTTC.

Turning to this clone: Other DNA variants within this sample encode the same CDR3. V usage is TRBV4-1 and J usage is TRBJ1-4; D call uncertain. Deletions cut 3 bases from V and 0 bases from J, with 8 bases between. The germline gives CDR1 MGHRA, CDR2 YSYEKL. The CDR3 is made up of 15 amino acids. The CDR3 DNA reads TGCGCCAGCAGCCAGGCAGATGCAACTAATGAAAAACTGTTTTTT. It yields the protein CASSQADATNEKLFF.

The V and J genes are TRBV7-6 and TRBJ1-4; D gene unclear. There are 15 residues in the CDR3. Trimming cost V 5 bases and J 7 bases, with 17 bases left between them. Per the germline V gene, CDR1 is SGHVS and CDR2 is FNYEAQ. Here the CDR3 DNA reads TGTGCCAGCAGCACCTTCGACCAACCAGGTGAAAAACTGTTTTTT. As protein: CASSTFDQPGEKLFF.

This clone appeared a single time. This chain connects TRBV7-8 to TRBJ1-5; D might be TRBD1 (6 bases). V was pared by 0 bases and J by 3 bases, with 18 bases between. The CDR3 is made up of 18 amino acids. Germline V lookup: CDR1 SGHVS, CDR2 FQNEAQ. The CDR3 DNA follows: TGTGCCAGCAGCTTAGCGCTACAGGGCGAAAGGAACAATCAGCCCCAGCATTTT. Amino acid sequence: CASSLALQGERNNQPQHF.

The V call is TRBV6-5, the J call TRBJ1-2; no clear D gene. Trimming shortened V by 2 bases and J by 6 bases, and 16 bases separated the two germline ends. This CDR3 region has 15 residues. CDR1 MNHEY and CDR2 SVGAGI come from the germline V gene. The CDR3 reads CASSYEAGALDGYTF. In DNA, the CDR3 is TGTGCCAGCAGTTACGAGGCCGGCGCGCTCGATGGCTACACCTTC.

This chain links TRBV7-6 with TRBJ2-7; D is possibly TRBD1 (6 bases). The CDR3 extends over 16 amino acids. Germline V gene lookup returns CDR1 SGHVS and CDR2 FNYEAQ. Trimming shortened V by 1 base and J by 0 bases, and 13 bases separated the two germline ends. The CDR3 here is CASSLGTGMSSYEQYF. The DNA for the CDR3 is TGTGCCAGCAGCTTAGGCACAGGGATGAGCTCCTACGAGCAGTACTTC.

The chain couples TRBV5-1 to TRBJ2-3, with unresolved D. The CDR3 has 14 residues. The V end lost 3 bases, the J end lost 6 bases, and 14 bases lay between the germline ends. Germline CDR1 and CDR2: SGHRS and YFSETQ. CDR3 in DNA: TGCGCCAGCAGCTCCTTTGCAAGTTATGATACGCAGTATTTT. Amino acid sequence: CASSSFASYDTQYF.